This T cell receptor beta chain came from a study of T cell changes during pregnancy in multiple sclerosis. Libraries were prepared by immunoSEQ multiplex PCR; TCRdb keeps only in-frame clonotypes and omits some of them. The sample carries about 40,000 clones, 80% to 95% recorded once. V was trimmed by 1 base and J by 2 bases, leaving 14 bases between them. The CDR3 has 16 amino acids. Germline V gives CDR1 SGHAT, CDR2 FQNNGV. This TCR derives from a female donor in good health, enrolled as a control in a pregnancy study. The chain carries TRBV11-2 and TRBJ1-2; D is undetermined. This specimen was CD4+ T cells from peripheral blood mononuclear cells, taken in the second trimester of pregnancy. CDR3 bases: TGTGCCAGCAGCTTAGGGGCCGGGGTAGGAAACTATGGCTACACCTTC. Its protein product is CASSLGAGVGNYGYTF.